This paragraph reports one TCR beta chain. TCRdb's table, derived via immunoSEQ multiplex PCR, lists solely in-frame clones and lacks some. The sample has some 81,000 clones, approximately 85% seen once. The CDR3 is 16 amino acids. CDR1 and CDR2 (germline): LNHNV, YYDKDF (reference sequence). Between the trimmed V and J ends, which lost 5 bases and 4 bases, there was a span of 20 bases. This sample stems from a study of OX40 agonist ivuxolimab in advanced cancers. The sequencing here drew on CD4+ or CD8+ T cells sorted from blood, taken in a trial of the OX40 agonist ivuxolimab. The sequence derives from an adult with an advanced solid tumor such as melanoma, head and neck, liver or kidney cancer. The V and J genes are TRBV15 and TRBJ2-5; no clear D gene. The CDR3 DNA follows: TGTGCCACCAGCGGGCCCGGAACCCCGGCCACAGAGACCCAGTACTTC. It codes for CATSGPGTPATETQYF.